What follows are 23 T cell receptor beta chains derived from one specimen sequenced in a study of shared clonotypes between healthy human individuals. Assay used: immunoSEQ multiplex PCR; TCRdb lists only in-frame clones, some missing. This sample yields about 1.1 million clones, of which roughly 80% are seen a single time; about 0.94% belongs to the top ten. The material sequenced was memory CD4+ T cells from PBMCs. Subset meaning: CD45RA-negative fraction. Receptors originate from a man younger than 35 in good health. Some clones in this sample may be carry-over from other donors' samples.

The chain couples TRBV6-6 to TRBJ2-7; 10 bases map to TRBD1. The CDR3 loop spans 15 amino acids. J was trimmed by 4 bases and V by 5 bases; bases with no gene match: 8. Germline V lookup: CDR1 MNHNY, CDR2 SVGAGI (reference sequence). Here the CDR3 reads CASSIPRQGAYEQYF. Here the CDR3 DNA reads TGTGCCAGCAGTATCCCGAGACAGGGGGCTTACGAGCAGTACTTC.

Details on this clone: The sample holds other DNA sequences that translate to the same CDR3. The chain combines TRBV5-1 with TRBJ2-5; 10 bases are shared with TRBD1. This CDR3 contains 15 residues. Germline-derived CDR1 and CDR2 are SGHRS and YFSETQ. Trimming took 2 bases from V and 3 from J; bases not matched to a gene: 4. CDR3 sequence: CASSFAGTGEETQYF. The DNA of the CDR3 is TGCGCCAGCAGCTTCGCGGGGACAGGGGAAGAGACCCAGTACTTC. Full variable domain (outside the CDR3, taken from reference TRBV5-1 and TRBJ2-5): KAGVTQTPRYLIKTRGQQVTLSCSPISGHRSVSWYQQTPGQGLQFLFEYFSETQRNKGNFPGRFSGRQFSNSRSEMNVSTLELGDSALYLCASSFAGTGEETQYFGPGTRLLVL.

The chain employs TRBV30 and TRBJ2-5, with TRBD1 matching 8 bases. Germline-derived CDR1 and CDR2 are GTSNPN and SVGIG (reference sequence). V gave up 8 bases and J gave up 4 bases; unmatched junction bases: 12. The CDR3 is made up of 14 amino acids. The CDR3 reads CARARQGWGETQYF. The CDR3 DNA is TGTGCCCGTGCTAGACAGGGGTGGGGAGAGACCCAGTACTTC.

This clone has just one count. The chain employs TRBV7-2 and TRBJ2-7, with 8 bases that match TRBD2. This CDR3 is 16 amino acids long. With V trimmed by 1 base and J by 6 bases, 11 bases remained unmatched. Germline loops: CDR1 SGHTA, CDR2 FQGNSA. This CDR3 reads CASSLGSAGGQGEQYF. For the CDR3, the DNA is TGTGCCAGCAGCTTAGGGTCGGCGGGAGGTCAGGGCGAGCAGTACTTC.

This sequence joins TRBV19 and TRBJ2-6; 8 bases map to TRBD1. The CDR3 extends over 18 amino acids. The germline gives CDR1 LNHDA, CDR2 SQIVND (reference sequence). The V segment lost 4 bases and the J segment 0 bases; nucleotides outside the gene matches: 8. The CDR3 DNA reads TGTGCCAGTAGTAGAGGACAGGGCAGAACCTCTGGGGCCAACGTCCTGACTTTC. It specifies CASSRGQGRTSGANVLTF.

The gene calls are TRBV28 and TRBJ1-1; unclear D gene. The CDR3 sequence is 14 residues long. V shed 3 bases and J shed 4 bases, with 12 bases lying between them. The V gene's germline CDR1 is MDHEN and CDR2 SYDVKM. The CDR3 bases are TGTGCCAGCAGTTTTGGGCAGCTAGGCACTGAAGCTTTCTTT. Amino acid sequence: CASSFGQLGTEAFF.

This chain links TRBV19 with TRBJ1-3, with 9 bases that match TRBD1. CDR1 and CDR2 (germline): LNHDA, SQIVND (reference sequence). This CDR3 comprises 16 residues. The J segment lost 4 bases and the V segment lost 5 bases, leaving 9 bases of the junction unmatched. This chain's CDR3 is CASSVTGTGYGNTIYF. The CDR3 DNA is TGTGCCAGTAGTGTAACCGGGACAGGGTACGGAAACACCATATATTTT.

This clone was observed a single time. The identical CDR3 is also encoded by other nucleotide sequences in the sample. V usage is TRBV18 and J usage is TRBJ2-1; D ambiguous. Germline V gene lookup returns CDR1 KGHSH and CDR2 LQKENI. V was trimmed by 3 bases and J by 1 base, leaving 7 bases between them. The CDR3 runs to 14 residues. In nucleotides, the CDR3 is TGTGCCAGCTCACCCACAAGATCCTACAATGAGCAGTTCTTC. Its translation: CASSPTRSYNEQFF.

The chain recombines TRBV7-9 with TRBJ1-1; the D is unclear. This CDR3 spans 11 amino acids. CDR1 is SEHNR and CDR2 is FQNEAQ in the germline V gene (reference sequence). Trimming pared 2 bases from V and 11 bases from J, leaving 9 bases between. The CDR3 protein is CASSLFGVAFF. The CDR3 nucleotides read TGTGCCAGCAGCTTATTTGGCGTGGCTTTCTTT.

V usage is TRBV7-8 and J usage is TRBJ1-4; D is undetermined. CDR1 is SGHVS and CDR2 is FQNEAQ in the germline V gene. V shed 6 bases and J shed 3 bases, with 8 bases lying between them. This CDR3 is 13 amino acids long. The CDR3 DNA sequence: TGTGCCAGCAGGAGAACGGCTAATGAAAAACTGTTTTTT. Translated, it gives CASRRTANEKLFF.

The rearrangement uses TRBV19 and TRBJ2-7; 7 nucleotides align to TRBD2. Germline values: CDR1 LNHDA, CDR2 SQIVND (reference sequence). V trimming: 4 bases; J trimming: 3 bases; junction bases outside the gene matches: 6. The CDR3 length is 14 residues. CDR3 region: CASSSGRLGYEQYF. The CDR3 DNA follows: TGTGCCAGTAGTAGCGGGAGACTTGGCTACGAGCAGTACTTC.

On this clone itself: Distinct nucleotide sequences in the sample also encode this CDR3. V is TRBV6-5 and J is TRBJ1-3; TRBD1 is a possible D gene (6 bases). Germline V CDR1 and CDR2: MNHEY, SVGAGI. Trimming took 2 bases from V and 0 from J, leaving 8 bases between them. The CDR3 totals 15 residues. The CDR3 loop is CASSYGGASGNTIYF. CDR3 bases: TGTGCCAGCAGTTACGGGGGCGCCTCTGGAAACACCATATATTTT.

Concerning this clone itself: This sample includes further DNA sequences coding for the same CDR3. V is TRBV5-1 and J is TRBJ1-4; D is unclear. Trimming left V 4 bases short and J 3 bases short, with 7 bases between. Germline V gene sequence: CDR1 SGHRS, CDR2 YFSETQ. The CDR3 extends over 13 amino acids. DNA for the CDR3: TGCGCCAGCAGCCCAGGACCTAATGAAAAACTGTTTTTT. Translation: CASSPGPNEKLFF.

At least ten counts were recorded for this clone. This sample includes further DNA sequences coding for the same CDR3. The chain recombines TRBV5-1 with TRBJ2-3; 12 bases match TRBD2. Trimming cost V 0 bases and J 3 bases; bases outside gene matches: 2. The germline CDR1 and CDR2 sequences are SGHRS and YFSETQ. The CDR3 is 16 amino acids. CDR3 in DNA: TGCGCCAGCAGCTTGGGACTAGCGGGAGATACAGATACGCAGTATTTT. Translating gives CASSLGLAGDTDTQYF. Full variable domain (missing parts from reference TRBV5-1 and TRBJ2-3): KAGVTQTPRYLIKTRGQQVTLSCSPISGHRSVSWYQQTPGQGLQFLFEYFSETQRNKGNFPGRFSGRQFSNSRSEMNVSTLELGDSALYLCASSLGLAGDTDTQYFGPGTRLTVL.

The chain recombines TRBV7-9 with TRBJ1-1; D gene uncertain. The CDR3 has 15 residues. Germline CDR1 reads SEHNR; CDR2 reads FQNEAQ (reference sequence). Trimming left V 3 bases short and J 1 base short, with 12 bases between. CDR3 amino acids: CASSFGAARNTEAFF. As DNA, the CDR3 is TGTGCCAGCAGCTTCGGAGCCGCCAGGAACACTGAAGCTTTCTTT.

Remarks on this clone: A far larger clone is a single base away, which makes a read error likely. The V gene is TRBV7-6, the J gene TRBJ1-3; TRBD1 matches 8 bases. The CDR3 has 13 residues. Looked up from germline, CDR1 is SGHVS and CDR2 is FNYEAQ. The V segment lost 2 bases and the J segment 6 bases; nucleotides outside the gene matches: 0. The CDR3 protein is CASSLQGANTIYF. The CDR3 bases are TGTGCCAGCAGCTTACAGGGGGCAAACACCATATATTTT. Full variable domain (outside the CDR3, taken from reference TRBV7-6 and TRBJ1-3): GAGVSQSPRYKVTKRGQDVALRCDPISGHVSLYWYRQALGQGPEFLTYFNYEAQQDKSGLPNDRFSAERPEGSISTLTIQRTEQRDSAMYRCASSLQGANTIYFGEGSWLTVV.

Turning to this clone: A read error may account for a junction end that differs from germline. CDR3 sequence: CAGSRGFLNEKLFF. CDR3 DNA: TGTGCCGGCAGTAGAGGCTTTCTTAATGAAAAACTGTTTTTT. The chain links TRBV28 to TRBJ1-4; the D is unclear. Germline CDR1 MDHEN, CDR2 SYDVKM. The length of the CDR3 is 14 residues.

The chain has TRBV10-3 and TRBJ2-1; no definite D call. Germline V gene lookup returns CDR1 ENHRY and CDR2 SYGVKD. The CDR3 contains 11 residues. Trimming cost V 8 bases and J 7 bases, with 9 bases left between them. The CDR3 DNA follows: TGTGCCATCTCCGGTTCTAATGAGCAGTTCTTC. Protein product: CAISGSNEQFF.

This clone was observed a single time. The genes are TRBV7-2 and TRBJ2-7, with TRBD2 matching over 7 bases. J gave up 4 bases and V 3 bases, and 6 bases lay outside the gene matches. This CDR3 is built from 14 residues. Germline-derived CDR1 and CDR2 are SGHTA and FQGNSA. The CDR3 loop reads CASSFIAGQYEQYF. The CDR3, as DNA: TGTGCCAGCAGCTTTATAGCGGGCCAATACGAGCAGTACTTC.

The chain combines TRBV29-1 with TRBJ2-3; 10 bases are a match to TRBD2. This CDR3 is built from 14 residues. CDR1 is SQVTM, CDR2 ANQGSEA, per germline. Germline trimming cut 4 bases from V and 6 bases from J; bases unmatched to any gene: 7. The CDR3 DNA sequence: TGCAGCGTTGGGACTAGCGGCGCGGGGGATACGCAGTATTTT. Its translation: CSVGTSGAGDTQYF.

Here the CDR3 DNA reads TGCGCCAGCAGCCAATCAGGGCCCCAATACCACGCCCAAGAGACCCAGTACTTC. This encodes CASSQSGPQYHAQETQYF. The chain links TRBV4-1 to TRBJ2-5; D might be TRBD1 (5 bases). The CDR3 extends over 18 amino acids. Per germline, CDR1 MGHRA and CDR2 YSYEKL. The V end lost 2 bases, the J end lost 1 base, and 20 bases lay between the germline ends.

The chain has TRBV11-3 and TRBJ2-1; 8 nucleotides match TRBD2. With V trimmed by 1 base and J by 6 bases, 5 bases remained unmatched. Germline CDR1 SGHNT, CDR2 YENEEA. This CDR3 contains 15 residues. In nucleotides, the CDR3 is TGTGCCAGCAGCTTAGGGTACGGGAGGGCCAATGAGCAGTTCTTC. Amino acids: CASSLGYGRANEQFF.

Only a few counts were recorded for this clone. The chain recombines TRBV28 with TRBJ2-7, with 8 positions matching TRBD1. Germline trimming cut 7 bases from V and 3 bases from J; bases unmatched to any gene: 11. The germline V gene encodes CDR1 MDHEN and CDR2 SYDVKM. The CDR3 has 15 residues. CDR3 nucleotides: TGTGCCAGCACCCTGGCTGCAGGGGGCTTCTACGAGCAGTACTTC. Translated: CASTLAAGGFYEQYF.